This T cell receptor beta chain was sequenced in a study of PD-1 blockade in mismatch repair-deficient tumors. V lost 0 bases, J lost 5 bases, and 3 bases stayed unmatched. The CDR3 contains 16 residues. The germline gives CDR1 LGHNA, CDR2 YNFKEQ. Only in-frame clones appear in the TCRdb table, and some are missing; sequencing was by immunoSEQ multiplex PCR. This sample has some 97,000 clones, with under 90% found just once. This rearrangement joins TRBV4-2 to TRBJ2-2; 10 bases align to TRBD2. The TCR sequence derives from an adult with mismatch repair-deficient cancer. Specimen: peripheral blood, collected approximately 35 weeks after starting pembrolizumab. The CDR3: CASSQDLAGDTGELFF. DNA for the CDR3: TGTGCCAGCAGCCAAGATCTAGCGGGAGATACCGGGGAGCTGTTTTTT.